Listed here are 8 T cell receptor beta chains from one sample, sequenced in a study of response to subunit inactivated influenza vaccine listed by TCRdb under 2018. Preparation of the library involved RT-PCR. Sequencing took place on an Illumina HiSeq 2500. The public reads were run again by TCRdb, first through fastp at Q25 and then through MiXCR, and only productive beta chains were kept. One record per CDR3 amino acid sequence lists the most common genes and DNA. Within this sample are 450,000 to 500,000 distinct CDR3 sequences, with about 10% of them counted one time only. The ten largest make up approximately 12% of the sample. Reading the label with the study, this specimen's time point is: 45 days after influenza vaccine administration. The sample was PBMCs from blood, taken about 6 weeks after vaccination. The receptors derive from a man aged 50 to 60 who received an inactivated influenza vaccine. Donor details come from another sample of the same person, matched by shared clones.

In its sample, this clonotype was seen many times. The CDR3 DNA is TGCAGTGCTAGAAGAGCAGATGACATTCAGTACTTC. Residues: CSARRADDIQYF. J is TRBJ2-4 and V is TRBV20-1; unclear D gene. Between the trimmed V and J ends, which lost 2 bases and 8 bases, there was a span of 10 bases. The germline V gene has CDR1 DFQATT and CDR2 SNEGSKA (reference sequence). The CDR3 consists of 12 residues.

The sample holds many counts of this clonotype. V is TRBV11-2 and J is TRBJ2-7; the match to TRBD2 covers 7 bases. This CDR3 contains 16 residues. V lost 2 bases to trimming and J lost 2 bases; unmatched junction nucleotides: 9. CDR1 and CDR2 (germline): SGHAT, FQNNGV. In nucleotides, the CDR3 is TGTGCCAGCAGCTTAACCGCCGGGGGACTAACCTACGAGCAGTACTTC. This encodes CASSLTAGGLTYEQYF.

This clonotype was counted at least ten times. The gene calls are TRBV5-1 and TRBJ2-2; D not certain. CDR1 and CDR2 from the germline V gene are SGHRS and YFSETQ. V gave up 0 bases and J gave up 3 bases, with 9 bases separating them. This CDR3 has 15 amino acids. Written as DNA, the CDR3 is TGCGCCAGCAGCTTGGCGACTCACCACACCGGGGAGCTGTTTTTT. Its translation is CASSLATHHTGELFF.

This clonotype was seen only a few times. V usage is TRBV29-1 and J usage is TRBJ2-1; TRBD1 might be the D (6 bases). There are 14 residues in the CDR3. The V gene lost 7 bases and the J gene lost 8 bases, with 21 bases spanning the gap. Germline V gene lookup returns CDR1 SQVTM and CDR2 ANQGSEA. In DNA, the CDR3 is TGCAGCGCAATGGGGGCGCCCGGTCGAGATGAGCAGTTCTTC. Its translation is CSAMGAPGRDEQFF.

This clonotype has only a few counts. The rearrangement uses TRBV6-1 and TRBJ2-7; tentatively, D is TRBD1 (6 bases). V was cut by 5 bases and J by 2 bases, with 13 bases left in between. The CDR3 runs 14 residues. Germline loops: CDR1 MNHNS, CDR2 SASEGT. The CDR3 region is CASSTRDNTYEQYF. CDR3 in DNA: TGTGCCAGCAGTACCCGGGACAATACCTACGAGCAGTACTTC.

This clonotype was seen many times. The chain is built from TRBV7-2 and TRBJ2-4, with 7 positions matching TRBD1. Germline V gene sequence: CDR1 SGHTA, CDR2 FQGNSA. Germline trimming cut 2 bases from V and 7 bases from J; bases unmatched to any gene: 5. This CDR3 has 14 residues. DNA of the CDR3: TGTGCCAGCAGCTTACCGGCGACAGGGAACATTCAGTACTTC. Residues: CASSLPATGNIQYF.

This clonotype occurred a few times. The chain has TRBV5-1 and TRBJ1-2; D ambiguous. Germline values: CDR1 SGHRS, CDR2 YFSETQ. V was clipped by 0 bases and J by 7 bases, with 10 bases between them. This CDR3 is built from 13 residues. The CDR3, as DNA: TGCGCCAGCAGCTTGGAAGCGGCGGGTGGCTACACCTTC. Protein product: CASSLEAAGGYTF. The full variable domain, in which reference TRBV5-1 and TRBJ1-2 provide the parts outside the CDR3, is KAGVTQTPRYLIKTRGQQVTLSCSPISGHRSVSWYQQTPGQGLQFLFEYFSETQRNKGNFPGRFSGRQFSNSRSEMNVSTLELGDSALYLCASSLEAAGGYTFGSGTRLTVV.

This clonotype was observed a few times. This rearrangement joins TRBV4-1 to TRBJ2-5; D is ambiguous. This CDR3 contains 16 residues. With 1 base removed from V and 5 bases from J, the gap between germline ends came to 17 bases. Looked up from germline, CDR1 is MGHRA and CDR2 is YSYEKL. The CDR3 sequence is CASSQVAQDLMETQYF. The DNA for the CDR3 is TGCGCCAGCAGCCAAGTCGCGCAGGACCTTATGGAGACCCAGTACTTC.